These 23 T cell receptor beta chains originate from one sample sequenced in a study of blood T cell repertoires in COVID-19. Sequencing was performed with immunoSEQ multiplex PCR; in TCRdb, only in-frame clones are kept and a portion is missing. The repertoire holds about 260,000 clones, with roughly 86% as singletons. Specimen: peripheral blood. The receptors were sampled from a woman aged 50 to 60 with acute or convalescent COVID-19.

This chain uses TRBV6-1 with TRBJ2-1, with TRBD2 matching 15 bases. Trimming at V came to 4 bases and at J to 7 bases, leaving 8 bases not matched to a gene. Germline-derived CDR1 and CDR2 are MNHNS and SASEGT. CDR3 length: 17 amino acids. The CDR3 bases are TGTGCCAGCAGTGGAGGACTAGCGGGAGGGCGTGGTAATGAGCAGTTCTTC. Encoded protein: CASSGGLAGGRGNEQFF.

The chain couples TRBV27 to TRBJ2-7, with 8 bases fitting TRBD2. This CDR3 contains 13 residues. Unmatched junction bases numbered 2, after V lost 6 bases and J lost 1 base. Germline V gene lookup returns CDR1 MNHEY and CDR2 SMNVEV (reference sequence). The CDR3 reads CASSRGGSYEQYF. DNA for the CDR3: TGTGCCAGCAGCCGGGGGGGGTCCTACGAGCAGTACTTC.

The rearrangement joins TRBV19 to TRBJ2-7; TRBD2 matches 8 bases. V was pared by 6 bases and J by 4 bases, with 8 bases of the junction left unmatched. This CDR3 contains 14 residues. In germline, CDR1 is LNHDA, CDR2 SQIVND (reference sequence). The CDR3 loop reads CASSLPGLGYEQYF. The CDR3 bases are TGTGCCAGTAGCCTTCCGGGACTAGGTTACGAGCAGTACTTC.

The chain uses TRBV7-8 and TRBJ2-3; 7 bases agree with TRBD1. Germline values: CDR1 SGHVS, CDR2 FQNEAQ. V lost 5 bases, J lost 3 bases, and 14 bases stayed unmatched. The CDR3 contains 17 residues. CDR3: CASSPYEGGEGTDTQYF. The CDR3 DNA sequence: TGTGCCAGCAGCCCATACGAAGGGGGCGAGGGGACAGATACGCAGTATTTT.

V and J are TRBV5-1 and TRBJ2-7; D might be TRBD1 (6 bases). V was cut by 4 bases and J by 1 base, with 12 bases left in between. The CDR3 length is 14 residues. In germline, CDR1 is SGHRS, CDR2 YFSETQ. This chain's CDR3 is CASSDWTDSYEQYF. Written as DNA, the CDR3 is TGCGCCAGCAGCGACTGGACAGATTCCTACGAGCAGTACTTC.

V is TRBV27 and J is TRBJ2-7; TRBD1 matches 8 bases. Germline V gene sequence: CDR1 MNHEY, CDR2 SMNVEV (reference sequence). This CDR3 is built from 15 residues. V lost 4 bases, J lost 0 bases, and 5 bases stayed unmatched. CDR3 nucleotide sequence: TGTGCCAGCAGTTCATGGACAGGGTTCTCCTACGAGCAGTACTTC. Residues: CASSSWTGFSYEQYF.

The CDR3, as DNA: TGTGCCAGCAGCAACGGGAACACCGGGGAGCTGTTTTTT. This translates into CASSNGNTGELFF. The chain combines TRBV28 with TRBJ2-2; D ambiguous. The CDR3 spans 13 residues. Trimming pared 6 bases from V and 1 base from J, leaving 6 bases between. Germline V gene lookup returns CDR1 MDHEN and CDR2 SYDVKM.

This chain links TRBV6-5 with TRBJ1-1, with a weak D call TRBD1 (6 bases). V gave up 6 bases and J gave up 7 bases, with 12 bases separating them. Germline loops: CDR1 MNHEY, CDR2 SVGAGI. The CDR3 has 12 residues. The CDR3 sequence is CASRRGAGEAFF. For the CDR3, the DNA is TGTGCCAGCAGACGGGGGGCGGGTGAAGCTTTCTTT.

On this clone itself: Germline and junction disagree at one end, which may indicate a read error. The rearrangement uses TRBV7-7 and TRBJ2-5; 14 positions agree with TRBD2. The V gene's germline CDR1 is SSHAT and CDR2 FNYEAQ (reference sequence). The CDR3 runs to 16 residues. CDR3 sequence: CASSPRRLAGGETQYF. The CDR3 DNA reads TGTGCTAGCAGCCCGAGGCGACTAGCGGGAGGGGAGACCCAGTACTTC.

The chain is built from TRBV4-1 and TRBJ1-5; TRBD1 matches at 7 bases. The CDR3 is made up of 18 amino acids. Germline assignment: CDR1 MGHRA and CDR2 YSYEKL. V gave up 4 bases and J gave up 2 bases; unmatched junction bases: 14. CDR3 coding DNA: TGCGCCAGCAGCCCATTATCCGTCCCAGGGGGAGGCAATCAGCCCCAGCATTTT. Protein: CASSPLSVPGGGNQPQHF.

The chain links TRBV16 to TRBJ1-1; TRBD1 matches at 11 bases. The CDR3 has 15 residues. Germline CDR1 KGHSY, CDR2 FQNENV. V trimming: 0 bases; J trimming: 3 bases; junction bases outside the gene matches: 0. The CDR3 sequence is CASSQSGQGDTEAFF. As DNA, the CDR3 is TGTGCCAGCAGCCAATCGGGACAGGGGGACACTGAAGCTTTCTTT.

The chain links TRBV5-6 to TRBJ2-7, with 13 bases identical to TRBD2. V trimming: 4 bases; J trimming: 6 bases; junction bases outside the gene matches: 7. The CDR3 is 15 amino acids. Looked up from germline, CDR1 is SGHDT and CDR2 is YYEEEE. The CDR3 here is CASSGTSGRALEQYF. The CDR3 bases are TGTGCCAGCAGCGGTACTAGCGGGAGGGCCCTCGAGCAGTACTTC.

The gene calls are TRBV6-6 and TRBJ2-3, with 7 bases fitting TRBD1. Per germline, CDR1 MNHNY and CDR2 SVGAGI (reference sequence). This CDR3 spans 14 amino acids. With 2 bases clipped from V and 1 base from J, the junction kept 0 bases outside the gene matches. CDR3 region: CASSYGTGTDTQYF. CDR3 coding DNA: TGTGCCAGCAGTTACGGGACAGGCACAGATACGCAGTATTTT.

The V and J genes are TRBV28 and TRBJ1-1, with D hard to call. Germline V gives CDR1 MDHEN, CDR2 SYDVKM. Trimming shortened V by 7 bases and J by 1 base, and 16 bases separated the two germline ends. There are 15 residues in the CDR3. DNA for the CDR3: TGTGCCAGCAAGCAGGTAATTCCCCGGAACACTGAAGCTTTCTTT. Translated, it gives CASKQVIPRNTEAFF.

This clone has just a few counts. This sequence joins TRBV6-4 and TRBJ1-2, with D maybe TRBD1 (5 bases). The V end lost 0 bases, the J end lost 8 bases, and 7 bases lay between the germline ends. Germline V gene lookup returns CDR1 MRHNA and CDR2 SNTAGT. The CDR3 is 12 amino acids. CDR3 amino acids: CASSDSSGGYTF. The DNA for the CDR3 is TGTGCCAGCAGTGACTCGTCAGGGGGCTACACCTTC.

This chain joins TRBV5-1 and TRBJ1-6, with D tentatively TRBD1 (6 bases). The V gene's germline CDR1 is SGHRS and CDR2 YFSETQ. The V gene lost 5 bases and the J gene lost 7 bases, with 13 bases spanning the gap. The CDR3 has 14 residues. The CDR3 loop is CASSLRQENSPLHF. The CDR3 region has the DNA TGCGCCAGCAGTCTGAGACAGGAGAATTCACCCCTCCACTTT.

The chain couples TRBV14 to TRBJ2-7, with 8 bases identical to TRBD1. The CDR3 totals 18 residues. With 2 bases clipped from V and 2 bases from J, the junction kept 14 bases outside the gene matches. Looked up from germline, CDR1 is SGHDN and CDR2 is FVKESK. This CDR3 is CASSQFRIRDRFTYEQYF. The CDR3 nucleotides are TGTGCCAGCAGCCAATTCAGAATCCGGGACAGGTTCACCTACGAGCAGTACTTC.

The V gene is TRBV30, the J gene TRBJ2-1; 9 bases map to TRBD2. Germline V gene data show CDR1 as GTSNPN and CDR2 as SVGIG (reference sequence). J lost 0 bases, V lost 1 base, and 4 bases had no gene match. The CDR3 totals 16 residues. CDR3 coding DNA: TGTGCCTGGAGTGGTCTAGCGGGGAGCTCCTACAATGAGCAGTTCTTC. Its translation is CAWSGLAGSSYNEQFF.

Here the CDR3 DNA reads TGCGCCAGCAGCCAAACCTCGGCGGGGGCGGAGCAGTACTTC. It translates to CASSQTSAGAEQYF. V gene TRBV5-1 combines with J gene TRBJ2-7; TRBD2 might be the D (7 bases). In germline, CDR1 is SGHRS, CDR2 YFSETQ. CDR3 length equals 14 residues. Trimming took off 4 bases at V and 7 bases at J, with 18 bases between the two ends.

The genes are TRBV12-3 or TRBV12-4 and TRBJ2-7, with D maybe TRBD2 (5 bases). This CDR3 spans 13 amino acids. With 2 bases removed from V and 3 bases from J, the gap between germline ends came to 8 bases. Here the CDR3 reads CASSLRRVYEQYF. CDR3 bases: TGTGCCAGCAGTTTAAGGCGGGTCTACGAGCAGTACTTC.

V and J are TRBV6-5 and TRBJ2-7, with 9 bases matching TRBD1. The V segment lost 5 bases and the J segment 3 bases; nucleotides outside the gene matches: 8. The CDR3 runs 15 residues. Germline V gene data show CDR1 as MNHEY and CDR2 as SVGAGI. CDR3 in DNA: TGTGCCAGCAGTCGTTACAGGGGGCGTTACTACGAGCAGTACTTC. This gives the protein CASSRYRGRYYEQYF.

This sequence joins TRBV9 and TRBJ2-1, with a weak D call TRBD2 (5 bases). The CDR3 length is 14 residues. V was shortened by 6 bases and J by 6 bases, with 16 bases between the two germline ends. CDR1 SGDLS and CDR2 YYNGEE come from the germline V gene. CDR3 bases: TGTGCCAGCACCGAGGGTCCAGATACCAATGAGCAGTTCTTC. This codes for CASTEGPDTNEQFF. Combining the CDR3 with reference TRBV9 and TRBJ2-1 gives the whole variable domain DSGVTQTPKHLITATGQRVTLRCSPRSGDLSVYWYQQSLDQGLQFLIQYYNGEERAKGNILERFSAQQFPDLHSELNLSSLELGDSALYFCASTEGPDTNEQFFGPGTRLTVL.

The rearrangement joins TRBV27 to TRBJ2-1; 11 positions agree with TRBD2. Germline V CDR1 and CDR2: MNHEY, SMNVEV (reference sequence). CDR3 size: 17 residues. J was trimmed by 1 base and V by 4 bases; bases with no gene match: 6. The CDR3 sequence: CASSYRGLAVSYNEQFF. The CDR3 DNA follows: TGTGCCAGCAGTTATCGGGGACTAGCGGTTTCCTACAATGAGCAGTTCTTC.